This is a list of T cell receptor beta chains from one sample in a study of blood T cell repertoires in COVID-19. Sequenced by immunoSEQ multiplex PCR; TCRdb stores in-frame clones only, minus some. This table holds 240,000 or so clones, roughly 76% found once. Sequencing was carried out using peripheral blood. The origin of the receptors is a woman older than 75 with COVID-19, enrolled during active disease. Both conserved end residues are part of each CDR3. A D gene is named only where the DNA matches it firmly. Not every row has a clone size; where given, it reads once, few, many or a size class.

v_gene: TRBV2; abundance: .; j_gene: TRBJ2-7; d_gene: .; CDR3aa: CASLQGGSYEQYF; CDR3nt: TGTGCCAGCCTCCAGGGGGGATCCTACGAGCAGTACTTC
v_gene: TRBV25-1; abundance: once; j_gene: TRBJ1-2; d_gene: TRBD1; CDR3aa: CASSESGTGGIYGYTF; CDR3nt: TGTGCCAGCAGTGAATCAGGGACAGGGGGCATTTATGGCTACACCTTC
v_gene: TRBV7-2; abundance: .; j_gene: TRBJ2-4; d_gene: .; CDR3aa: CASSSRVGTKNIQYF; CDR3nt: TGTGCCAGCAGCTCTCGCGTCGGGACCAAAAACATTCAGTACTTC
v_gene: TRBV7-9; abundance: .; j_gene: TRBJ2-7; d_gene: .; CDR3aa: CASSSYGGAREQYF; CDR3nt: TGTGCCAGCAGCTCCTATGGGGGGGCAAGGGAGCAGTACTTC
v_gene: TRBV28; abundance: .; j_gene: TRBJ1-1; d_gene: TRBD1; CDR3aa: CASRAPGTGALTEAFF; CDR3nt: TGTGCCAGCAGGGCGCCCGGGACAGGGGCACTCACTGAAGCTTTCTTT
v_gene: TRBV7-9; abundance: few; j_gene: TRBJ1-1; d_gene: .; CDR3aa: CASSLIGGSTEAFF; CDR3nt: TGTGCCAGCAGCTTAATTGGAGGGAGCACTGAAGCTTTCTTT
v_gene: TRBV6-5; abundance: .; j_gene: TRBJ1-3; d_gene: .; CDR3aa: CASNRQKEEGNTIYF; CDR3nt: TGTGCCAGCAACCGTCAGAAGGAGGAGGGAAACACCATATATTTT
v_gene: TRBV2; abundance: .; j_gene: TRBJ2-1; d_gene: .; CDR3aa: CASSAGSGRANEQFF; CDR3nt: TGTGCCAGCAGTGCTGGGTCCGGCAGGGCTAATGAGCAGTTCTTC
v_gene: TRBV24-1; abundance: .; j_gene: TRBJ2-3; d_gene: TRBD2; CDR3aa: CATSDQGTSGSTDTQYF; CDR3nt: TGTGCCACCAGTGATCAGGGGACTAGCGGGAGCACAGATACGCAGTATTTT
v_gene: TRBV11-2; abundance: .; j_gene: TRBJ2-3; d_gene: TRBD2; CDR3aa: CASSLDLAGVSDTQYF; CDR3nt: TGTGCCAGCAGCTTAGACCTAGCGGGAGTATCAGATACGCAGTATTTT
v_gene: TRBV5-1; abundance: .; j_gene: TRBJ1-2; d_gene: .; CDR3aa: CASRQYQGLYGYTF; CDR3nt: TGCGCCAGCAGACAATACCAGGGGCTTTATGGCTACACCTTC
v_gene: TRBV25-1; abundance: .; j_gene: TRBJ1-2; d_gene: .; CDR3aa: CANSQGPANYGYTF; CDR3nt: TGTGCCAACTCCCAGGGGCCGGCTAACTATGGCTACACCTTC
v_gene: TRBV6-5; abundance: once; j_gene: TRBJ1-2; d_gene: TRBD1; CDR3aa: CASSYTGGGHGYTF; CDR3nt: TGTGCCAGCAGTTACACAGGGGGTGGGCATGGCTACACCTTC
v_gene: TRBV28; abundance: few; j_gene: TRBJ1-1; d_gene: .; CDR3aa: CASSLRGRAFF; CDR3nt: TGTGCCAGCAGTCTAAGGGGGAGAGCTTTCTTT
v_gene: TRBV18; abundance: .; j_gene: TRBJ1-1; d_gene: .; CDR3aa: CASSPVTVNTEAFF; CDR3nt: TGTGCCAGCTCACCCGTGACAGTTAACACTGAAGCTTTCTTT
v_gene: TRBV28; abundance: once; j_gene: TRBJ1-1; d_gene: .; CDR3aa: CASSLQGLNTEAFF; CDR3nt: TGTGCCAGCAGTTTGCAGGGGCTGAACACTGAAGCTTTCTTT
v_gene: TRBV23-1; abundance: .; j_gene: TRBJ2-7; d_gene: TRBD1; CDR3aa: CASSQSVTIPGTAPDIEQYF; CDR3nt: TGCGCCAGCAGTCAATCAGTAACGATCCCCGGGACAGCCCCTGACATCGAGCAGTACTTC
v_gene: TRBV4-3; abundance: .; j_gene: TRBJ2-3; d_gene: TRBD2; CDR3aa: CASSQGASGGVTDTQYF; CDR3nt: TGCGCCAGCAGCCAAGGGGCTAGCGGTGGGGTTACAGATACGCAGTATTTT
v_gene: TRBV12-3/TRBV12-4; abundance: .; j_gene: TRBJ2-1; d_gene: TRBD2; CDR3aa: CASSAGLDGQFF; CDR3nt: TGTGCCAGCAGTGCCGGACTAGACGGGCAGTTCTTC
v_gene: TRBV28; abundance: .; j_gene: TRBJ2-4; d_gene: TRBD2; CDR3aa: CASRNSGRGQNIQYF; CDR3nt: TGTGCCAGCAGGAATAGCGGGAGGGGACAAAACATTCAGTACTTC
v_gene: TRBV6-5; abundance: .; j_gene: TRBJ1-2; d_gene: TRBD1; CDR3aa: CASSFGQGYFYGYTF; CDR3nt: TGTGCCAGCAGTTTCGGACAGGGATACTTCTATGGCTACACCTTC
v_gene: TRBV10-2; abundance: .; j_gene: TRBJ1-2; d_gene: TRBD1; CDR3aa: CASSAQGFDYGYTF; CDR3nt: TGCGCCAGCAGTGCACAGGGGTTTGATTATGGCTACACCTTC
v_gene: TRBV5-1; abundance: few; j_gene: TRBJ1-2; d_gene: .; CDR3aa: CASSYSADRSEGYTF; CDR3nt: TGCGCCAGCAGCTACTCGGCAGACCGATCGGAGGGCTACACCTTC
v_gene: TRBV28; abundance: .; j_gene: TRBJ2-7; d_gene: TRBD1; CDR3aa: CASSFPRDSYEQYF; CDR3nt: TGTGCCAGCAGTTTTCCTCGGGACAGCTACGAGCAGTACTTC
v_gene: TRBV27; abundance: .; j_gene: TRBJ2-5; d_gene: TRBD2; CDR3aa: CASSPAGGRVETQYF; CDR3nt: TGTGCCAGCAGCCCCGCGGGGGGTCGAGTAGAGACCCAGTACTTC
v_gene: TRBV7-3; abundance: few; j_gene: TRBJ2-1; d_gene: TRBD2; CDR3aa: CASSLGTRSEQFF; CDR3nt: TGTGCCAGCAGCCTAGGGACTAGGAGTGAGCAGTTCTTC
v_gene: TRBV7-2; abundance: .; j_gene: TRBJ1-5; d_gene: TRBD1; CDR3aa: CASSRQGDQPQHF; CDR3nt: TGTGCCAGCAGCCGACAGGGAGATCAGCCCCAGCATTTT
v_gene: TRBV5-6; abundance: .; j_gene: TRBJ2-7; d_gene: TRBD1; CDR3aa: CASSFIQGAREQYF; CDR3nt: TGTGCCAGCAGCTTTATCCAGGGGGCGAGGGAGCAGTACTTC
v_gene: TRBV10-2; abundance: .; j_gene: TRBJ2-2; d_gene: .; CDR3aa: CASSESQGTTGELFF; CDR3nt: TGCGCCAGCAGTGAGTCTCAGGGGACCACCGGGGAGCTGTTTTTT
v_gene: TRBV19; abundance: .; j_gene: TRBJ2-3; d_gene: .; CDR3aa: CASSMVQVEADTQYF; CDR3nt: TGTGCCAGTAGTATGGTCCAGGTGGAGGCAGATACGCAGTATTTT
v_gene: TRBV2; abundance: .; j_gene: TRBJ1-1; d_gene: TRBD1; CDR3aa: CATHTGGAGTEAFF; CDR3nt: TGTGCCACCCATACAGGGGGCGCGGGGACTGAAGCTTTCTTT
v_gene: TRBV18; abundance: .; j_gene: TRBJ1-6; d_gene: TRBD1; CDR3aa: CASSPGTGNSPLHF; CDR3nt: TGTGCCAGCTCCCCCGGGACAGGGAATTCACCCCTCCACTTT
v_gene: TRBV2; abundance: .; j_gene: TRBJ2-1; d_gene: TRBD2; CDR3aa: CASRSRPGGMDEQFF; CDR3nt: TGTGCCAGCAGGTCTAGGCCGGGAGGAATGGATGAGCAGTTCTTC
v_gene: TRBV28; abundance: .; j_gene: TRBJ2-7; d_gene: TRBD2; CDR3aa: CASSALAGEPYEQYF; CDR3nt: TGTGCCAGCAGTGCATTAGCGGGGGAACCCTACGAGCAGTACTTC
v_gene: TRBV30; abundance: .; j_gene: TRBJ2-5; d_gene: .; CDR3aa: CAWSVRRSLSGETQYF; CDR3nt: TGTGCCTGGAGTGTGAGGAGGTCATTATCAGGAGAGACCCAGTACTTC
v_gene: TRBV12-5; abundance: .; j_gene: TRBJ2-5; d_gene: .; CDR3aa: CASGLPGRQTQYF; CDR3nt: TGTGCTAGTGGTTTGCCGGGTCGGCAGACCCAGTACTTC
v_gene: TRBV5-6; abundance: once; j_gene: TRBJ1-4; d_gene: TRBD1; CDR3aa: CASSLGQGYEKLFF; CDR3nt: TGTGCCAGCAGCTTGGGACAGGGGTACGAAAAACTGTTTTTT
v_gene: TRBV18; abundance: once; j_gene: TRBJ1-2; d_gene: .; CDR3aa: CASSPGPGVNYGYTF; CDR3nt: TGTGCCAGCTCACCTGGGCCAGGGGTGAACTATGGCTACACCTTC
v_gene: TRBV30; abundance: .; j_gene: TRBJ2-5; d_gene: .; CDR3aa: CAWSRQGGETQYF; CDR3nt: TGTGCCTGGAGTCGACAGGGAGGAGAGACCCAGTACTTC
v_gene: TRBV18; abundance: once; j_gene: TRBJ1-6; d_gene: .; CDR3aa: CATQAAGSYNSPLHF; CDR3nt: TGTGCCACCCAGGCGGCGGGCTCCTATAATTCACCCCTCCACTTT
v_gene: TRBV5-1; abundance: .; j_gene: TRBJ1-2; d_gene: .; CDR3aa: CASRQTVNYGYTF; CDR3nt: TGCGCCAGCAGACAGACAGTTAACTATGGCTACACCTTC
v_gene: TRBV6-1; abundance: .; j_gene: TRBJ1-5; d_gene: .; CDR3aa: CASSDGGRNQPQHF; CDR3nt: TGTGCCAGCAGTGACGGGGGACGCAATCAGCCCCAGCATTTT
v_gene: TRBV7-3; abundance: .; j_gene: TRBJ2-1; d_gene: .; CDR3aa: CASSLDQGHNEQFF; CDR3nt: TGTGCCAGCAGCTTAGACCAGGGCCACAATGAGCAGTTCTTC